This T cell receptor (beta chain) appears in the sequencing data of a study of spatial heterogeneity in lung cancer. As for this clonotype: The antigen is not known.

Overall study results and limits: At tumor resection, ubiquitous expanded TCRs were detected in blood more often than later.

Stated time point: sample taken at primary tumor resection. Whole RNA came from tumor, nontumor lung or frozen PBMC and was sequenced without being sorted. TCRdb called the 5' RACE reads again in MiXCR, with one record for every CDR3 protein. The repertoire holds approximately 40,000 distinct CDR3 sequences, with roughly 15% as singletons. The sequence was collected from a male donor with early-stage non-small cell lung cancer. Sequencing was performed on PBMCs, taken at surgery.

The CDR3 reads CASSPIPSYEQYF. As DNA, the CDR3 is TGTGCCAGCAGCCCGATCCCCAGCTACGAGCAGTACTTC. This rearrangement joins TRBV7-9 to TRBJ2-7; D ambiguous. Looked up from germline, CDR1 is SEHNR and CDR2 is FQNEAQ (reference sequence). This CDR3 spans 13 amino acids. V was cut by 5 bases and J by 3 bases, with 11 bases left in between.